The rows below give T cell receptor beta chains drawn from one sample of a study of blood T cells in healthy people across ages. Using its own MiXCR run on the 5' RACE reads, TCRdb lists one record per CDR3 protein. The data hold approximately 960,000 distinct CDR3 sequences, with under 35% observed a single time. This sample also appeared in a second study, on T cells of mothers and their children.

The sample taken for sequencing was blood. These receptors came from a woman in her thirties or forties in good health. CDR3s include the opening cysteine and the closing phenylalanine or tryptophan. The order of the fields is clone size, D gene, J gene, V gene, CDR3 protein, CDR3 DNA. A D gene is named only where the DNA matches it firmly. Some rows mark clone size as missing; the rest say once, few, many or name a class of expanded clone.

. TRBD1 TRBJ1-2 TRBV6-1 CASSPRETGGNYGYTF TGTGCCAGCAGCCCCCGCGAGACAGGGGGTAACTATGGCTACACCTTC
few . TRBJ1-2 TRBV20-1 CSAAPQGYRFGYTF TGCAGTGCTGCCCCTCAGGGTTATAGATTTGGCTACACCTTC
many TRBD1 TRBJ2-5 TRBV29-1 CSADMTGIETQYF TGCAGCGCCGATATGACAGGGATCGAGACCCAGTACTTC
. . TRBJ1-1 TRBV6-5 CASSYTGQLNTEAFF TGTGCCAGCAGTTACACGGGACAACTGAACACTGAAGCTTTCTTT
. . TRBJ2-6 TRBV7-3 CASSRQSLPSSGANVLTF TGTGCCAGCAGCCGACAGAGCTTACCAAGCTCTGGGGCCAACGTCCTGACTTTC
. TRBD2 TRBJ2-7 TRBV20-1 CSATPGGYEQYF TGCAGTGCTACTCCGGGAGGGTACGAGCAGTACTTC
few . TRBJ1-2 TRBV10-2 CASSESSDVYGYTF TGCGCCAGCAGTGAGTCAAGTGACGTCTATGGCTACACCTTC
. . TRBJ1-2 TRBV20-1 CSARDPWYGYTF TGCAGTGCTAGAGATCCTTGGTATGGCTACACCTTC
many . TRBJ2-3 TRBV20-1 CSAAPRGHTQYF TGCAGTGCTGCCCCCAGGGGCCATACGCAGTATTTT
. TRBD1 TRBJ2-6 TRBV11-2 CASSLRDRATGANVLTF TGTGCCAGCAGCTTAAGGGACAGGGCGACCGGGGCCAACGTCCTGACTTTC
few TRBD1 TRBJ2-7 TRBV10-3 CAISGPSGQGVGYEQYF TGTGCCATCAGTGGGCCCTCGGGACAGGGGGTAGGCTACGAGCAGTACTTC
few . TRBJ1-6 TRBV18 CASSPQGPSYNSPLHF TGTGCCAGCTCACCGCAGGGGCCGTCCTATAATTCACCCCTCCACTTT
few . TRBJ2-7 TRBV5-5 CASSPPRGGEQYF TGTGCCAGCAGCCCGCCCAGGGGAGGCGAGCAGTACTTC
. . TRBJ2-1 TRBV29-1 CSIRRGPSYNEQFF TGCAGCATACGACGGGGACCCTCCTACAATGAGCAGTTCTTC
. . TRBJ1-4 TRBV7-9 CASSSGGAATNEKLFF TGTGCCAGCAGCTCGGGAGGTGCCGCAACTAATGAAAAACTGTTTTTT
. TRBD1 TRBJ1-1 TRBV12-3/TRBV12-4 CASRPGTGGPNTEAFF TGTGCCAGCAGGCCCGGGACAGGGGGACCGAACACTGAAGCTTTCTTT
. . TRBJ2-3 TRBV2 CARGSADTQYF TGTGCCAGGGGTTCCGCAGATACGCAGTATTTT
. . TRBJ1-1 TRBV27 CASSFKGSGTEAFF TGTGCCAGCAGTTTCAAAGGGTCGGGCACTGAAGCTTTCTTT
. . TRBJ1-2 TRBV7-9 CASSYTVTVSYGYTF TGTGCCAGCAGCTACACCGTGACAGTTTCCTATGGCTACACCTTC
. . TRBJ1-2 TRBV7-2 CASRSGGHYGYTF TGTGCCAGCAGATCAGGAGGACACTATGGCTACACCTTC
. . TRBJ1-5 TRBV24-1 CATQGDYSNQPQHF TGTGCCACACAGGGTGACTATAGCAATCAGCCCCAGCATTTT
once TRBD2 TRBJ2-7 TRBV20-1 CSARALLAGGPYEQYF TGCAGTGCTAGAGCCCTCCTAGCGGGAGGCCCCTACGAGCAGTACTTC
. . TRBJ1-1 TRBV7-9 CASSSTLVLRGSNTEAFF TGTGCCAGCAGCTCCACTTTAGTTCTCCGGGGCTCGAACACTGAAGCTTTCTTT
many . TRBJ1-6 TRBV6-5 CASRNGGGRDNSPLHF TGTGCCAGCAGGAACGGGGGTGGCAGGGATAATTCACCCCTCCACTTT
many TRBD2 TRBJ2-1 TRBV27 CASSVSLAGTWNEQFF TGTGCCAGCAGTGTCAGTCTAGCGGGGACATGGAATGAGCAGTTCTTC
few TRBD1 TRBJ1-2 TRBV10-3 CAIRGTGGNYGYTF TGTGCCATCAGAGGGACAGGGGGCAACTATGGCTACACCTTC
. TRBD1 TRBJ2-7 TRBV28 CASREQGSSYVQYF TGTGCCAGCAGAGAACAGGGGAGCTCCTACGTGCAGTACTTC
. . TRBJ1-2 TRBV20-1 CSATRTARANYGYTF TGCAGTGCGACTAGGACAGCCCGAGCTAACTATGGCTACACCTTC
. . TRBJ1-5 TRBV20-1 CSASPATRYSNQPQHF TGCAGTGCTAGCCCAGCGACCCGATATAGCAATCAGCCCCAGCATTTT
few . TRBJ2-1 TRBV15 CATSRDRLGAQQFF TGTGCCACCAGCAGAGATCGGTTAGGGGCCCAGCAGTTCTTC
many TRBD1 TRBJ2-7 TRBV27 CASSLVGQDLYEQYF TGTGCCAGCAGTTTAGTCGGACAGGACCTCTACGAGCAGTACTTC
. . TRBJ1-2 TRBV6-6 CASSYSGGSPGGGYTF TGTGCCAGCAGTTACTCGGGAGGTAGCCCCGGTGGGGGCTACACCTTC
. . TRBJ1-6 TRBV6-5 CASRGRRQNNSPLHF TGTGCCAGCAGGGGCAGGAGGCAGAATAATTCACCCCTCCACTTT
few . TRBJ2-7 TRBV20-1 CSAAGARVYEQYF TGCAGTGCTGCAGGGGCCCGAGTCTACGAGCAGTACTTC
. . TRBJ2-1 TRBV28 CATEGQLPYNEQFF TGTGCCACCGAGGGACAATTACCCTACAATGAGCAGTTCTTC
few TRBD2 TRBJ2-3 TRBV6-6 CASRLTSASTDTQYF TGTGCCAGCAGGCTCACTAGCGCCAGCACAGATACGCAGTATTTT
many . TRBJ1-3 TRBV12-3/TRBV12-4 CASSLRAGSSGNTIYF TGTGCCAGCAGTTTACGGGCAGGAAGTTCTGGAAACACCATATATTTT
. . TRBJ2-1 TRBV6-5 CASSYLGGEQFF TGTGCCAGCAGTTACCTCGGTGGGGAGCAGTTCTTC
. TRBD1 TRBJ1-4 TRBV28 CASSKLWDRGPSNEKLFF TGTGCCAGCAGCAAACTCTGGGACAGGGGGCCCTCCAATGAAAAACTGTTTTTT
. . TRBJ2-3 TRBV4-3 CASSSIGASTDTQYF TGCGCCAGCAGCTCAATAGGCGCTAGCACAGATACGCAGTATTTT
. . TRBJ1-2 TRBV20-1 CSAREGGRYSGYTF TGCAGTGCTAGAGAAGGAGGGCGTTACAGTGGCTACACCTTC
many . TRBJ2-1 TRBV29-1 CSGRGNEQFF TGCAGCGGAAGGGGCAATGAGCAGTTCTTC
. TRBD1 TRBJ2-6 TRBV20-1 CSAFSSPGTGYSGANVLTF TGCAGTGCTTTTTCCAGTCCCGGGACAGGATACTCTGGGGCCAACGTCCTGACTTTC
many . TRBJ2-3 TRBV9 CASSVAAETDTQYF TGTGCCAGCAGCGTAGCAGCAGAAACAGATACGCAGTATTTT
few . TRBJ1-2 TRBV20-1 CSARDLGYGYTF TGCAGTGCTAGAGATCTCGGCTATGGCTACACCTTC
. TRBD1 TRBJ1-1 TRBV5-1 CASGIGTGGLDTEAFF TGCGCCAGCGGGATAGGGACAGGGGGCCTCGACACTGAAGCTTTCTTT
. TRBD2 TRBJ2-3 TRBV5-1 CASSLLASGRTDTQYF TGCGCCAGCAGCTTGTTGGCTAGCGGGCGAACAGATACGCAGTATTTT
many . TRBJ2-7 TRBV9 CASSSDGPSYEQYF TGTGCCAGCAGCTCAGATGGTCCTTCCTACGAGCAGTACTTC
. TRBD1 TRBJ2-7 TRBV13 CASSQQPGQGDDEQYF TGTGCCAGCAGCCAACAACCGGGACAGGGGGACGACGAGCAGTACTTC
few TRBD2 TRBJ2-5 TRBV9 CASSPYLGLAGGRQETQYF TGTGCCAGCAGCCCATACCTGGGACTAGCGGGGGGCCGACAAGAGACCCAGTACTTC
many TRBD2 TRBJ2-1 TRBV11-2 CASSFLTAGGLAERHEQFF TGTGCCAGCAGCTTCCTAACGGCAGGGGGACTAGCGGAGAGGCATGAGCAGTTCTTC
many TRBD1 TRBJ2-7 TRBV12-3/TRBV12-4 CASSDTNRQGYEQYF TGTGCCAGCAGTGATACGAACCGACAGGGCTACGAGCAGTACTTC
many TRBD2 TRBJ2-3 TRBV5-1 CASSPGTSVGDTQYF TGCGCCAGCAGCCCGGGGACTAGCGTCGGGGATACGCAGTATTTT
. TRBD2 TRBJ2-7 TRBV20-1 CSARAGLAGGTYEQYF TGCAGTGCTAGAGCGGGACTAGCGGGAGGCACCTACGAGCAGTACTTC
few . TRBJ1-1 TRBV9 CASSVDSQNTEAFF TGTGCCAGCAGCGTAGACAGCCAGAACACTGAAGCTTTCTTT
. TRBD2 TRBJ2-5 TRBV7-8 CVSSDSGGETQYF TGTGTCAGCAGCGATTCGGGGGGAGAGACCCAGTACTTC
. TRBD2 TRBJ2-1 TRBV5-1 CASSYSGGRRYEQFF TGCGCCAGCAGTTACAGCGGGGGGCGAAGGTATGAGCAGTTCTTC
. TRBD1 TRBJ1-1 TRBV5-1 CASSFRRQGRTEAFF TGCGCCAGCAGCTTCCGGAGACAGGGGCGCACTGAAGCTTTCTTT
. . TRBJ1-2 TRBV12-3/TRBV12-4 CASSLGWGFDYGYTF TGTGCCAGCAGTTTAGGGTGGGGGTTCGACTATGGCTACACCTTC